The rows below give T cell receptor beta chains drawn from one sample of a study of shared clonotypes between healthy human individuals. Sequenced by immunoSEQ multiplex PCR; TCRdb stores in-frame clones only, minus some. Among about 610,000 clones listed, about 96% were seen once. Sequences were obtained from naive CD8+ T cells sorted from blood. Receptors were obtained from a woman aged 30 to 39 in good health. The CDR3 runs from the conserved cysteine through the conserved F or W. The D gene is left open where the match is weak. Not every row has a clone size; where given, it reads once, few, many or a size class.

J: TRBJ2-1
D: TRBD2
V: TRBV5-8
size: NA
DNA: TGTGCCAGCAGCTTGGCGCGGCTAGCGGGTCGTGAGCAGTTCTTC
CDR3: CASSLARLAGREQFF

J: TRBJ2-2
D: TRBD1
V: TRBV14
size: NA
DNA: TGTGCCAGCAGCCAAACCGTAGAGGCGGGACAGGCCGGGGAGCTGTTTTTT
CDR3: CASSQTVEAGQAGELFF

J: TRBJ2-5
D: NA
V: TRBV27
size: NA
DNA: TGTGCCAGCAACCCCCGGGAGACCCAGTACTTC
CDR3: CASNPRETQYF

J: TRBJ1-2
D: NA
V: TRBV28
size: once
DNA: TGTGCCAGCGCAGACTTATACCACCCCGCTAACTATGGCTACACCTTC
CDR3: CASADLYHPANYGYTF

J: TRBJ1-2
D: NA
V: TRBV5-1
size: NA
DNA: TGCGCCAGCAGCCGCTATGTAGGTGAGCTAAACTATGGCTACACCTTC
CDR3: CASSRYVGELNYGYTF

J: TRBJ2-7
D: NA
V: TRBV28
size: NA
DNA: TGTGCCAGCAGTCCGTACCCGGACAGACACTCCTACGAGCAGTACTTC
CDR3: CASSPYPDRHSYEQYF

J: TRBJ1-6
D: TRBD1
V: TRBV7-9
size: NA
DNA: TGTGCCAGCAGCCCCCTCCCGACAGGGACCCTGGGGAATTCACCCCTCCACTTT
CDR3: CASSPLPTGTLGNSPLHF

J: TRBJ2-7
D: NA
V: TRBV20-1
size: NA
DNA: TGCAGTGCTAGTCTTTTGGGATACTTC
CDR3: CSASLLGYF

J: TRBJ2-7
D: TRBD1
V: TRBV27
size: NA
DNA: TGTGCCAGCACATCCGGGACAGGGCACGAGCAGTACTTC
CDR3: CASTSGTGHEQYF

J: TRBJ1-5
D: TRBD1
V: TRBV28
size: NA
DNA: TGTGCCAGCAGCGCCCCAGGGGGCGGCTATCAGCCCCAGCATTTT
CDR3: CASSAPGGGYQPQHF

J: TRBJ1-1
D: NA
V: TRBV4-1
size: NA
DNA: TGCGCCAGCAGCCAACCAAGTCACACTGAAGCTTTCTTT
CDR3: CASSQPSHTEAFF